What follows are 10 T cell receptor beta chains derived from one specimen sequenced in a study of blood T cell repertoires in COVID-19. Libraries were prepared by immunoSEQ multiplex PCR; TCRdb keeps only in-frame clonotypes and omits some of them. The sample records tens of thousands of clones, 80% to 85% being singletons. The sequenced sample was peripheral blood. These receptors were collected from a man under 40 with COVID-19, enrolled during active disease.

This clone was counted once. The CDR3 is CASSFYGGDTGELFF. CDR3 DNA sequence: TGCGCCAGCAGCTTTTATGGGGGGGACACCGGGGAGCTGTTTTTT. The chain joins TRBV5-1 to TRBJ2-2, with 7 bases identical to TRBD2. CDR1 SGHRS and CDR2 YFSETQ come from the germline V gene. Trimming at V came to 2 bases and at J to 3 bases, leaving 4 bases not matched to a gene. The CDR3 has 15 residues.

CDR3 residues: CASSGGGTNTGELFF. The CDR3 DNA reads TGTGCCAGCTCCGGCGGGGGGACGAACACCGGGGAGCTGTTTTTT. The chain carries TRBV11-3 and TRBJ2-2; 8 nucleotides align to TRBD2. CDR1 and CDR2 (germline): SGHNT, YENEEA. Losses at the gene ends were 8 bases for V and 0 bases for J; bases not matched to a gene: 5. The CDR3 is 15 amino acids. The full variable domain, its missing parts supplied by reference TRBV11-3 and TRBJ2-2, is EAGVVQSPRYKIIEKKQPVAFWCNPISGHNTLYWYLQNLGQGPELLIRYENEEAVDDSQLPKDRFSAERLKGVDSTLKIQPAELGDSAVYLCASSGGGTNTGELFFGEGSRLTVL.

The table lists this clone with a count of one. The chain uses TRBV6-1 and TRBJ2-1, with 7 bases matching TRBD2. V shed 3 bases and J 6 bases; nucleotides not matched to a gene: 5. In germline, CDR1 is MNHNS, CDR2 SASEGT. This CDR3 contains 14 residues. The CDR3 DNA reads TGTGCCAGCAGTGAGACTAGCCTATCCAATGAGCAGTTCTTC. It specifies CASSETSLSNEQFF.

This sequence joins TRBV28 and TRBJ1-5, with unresolved D. This CDR3 has 15 amino acids. Trimming removed 11 bases at V and 3 bases at J, with 20 bases between. Germline V CDR1 and CDR2: MDHEN, SYDVKM. The CDR3 coding sequence is TGTGCCTCGAATCCCATCGCAGGTGCCAATCAGCCCCAGCATTTT. The encoded protein is CASNPIAGANQPQHF.

The rearrangement links TRBV28 to TRBJ2-7; 8 bases are a match to TRBD1. This CDR3 has 16 residues. Germline V lookup: CDR1 MDHEN, CDR2 SYDVKM. J was trimmed by 2 bases and V by 6 bases; bases with no gene match: 12. CDR3 loop: CASSPPTGVAPYEQYF. The DNA of the CDR3 is TGTGCCAGCAGCCCCCCGACAGGGGTGGCACCCTACGAGCAGTACTTC.

This clone was counted only a few times. The rearrangement joins TRBV27 to TRBJ1-5; no clear D gene. CDR3 length: 17 residues. The germline gives CDR1 MNHEY, CDR2 SMNVEV (reference sequence). V was shortened by 5 bases and J by 4 bases, with 21 bases between the two germline ends. As DNA, the CDR3 is TGTGCCAGCAGTCCGACGCTGAGAGGCAGTGGTAATCAGCCCCAGCATTTT. Protein product: CASSPTLRGSGNQPQHF.

CDR3: CASSEFPGGDGYTF. In DNA form, the CDR3 reads TGTGCCAGCAGTGAATTCCCAGGGGGCGATGGCTACACCTTC. The rearrangement links TRBV25-1 to TRBJ1-2, with 8 bases that match TRBD1. The CDR3 spans 14 residues. With V trimmed by 1 base and J by 6 bases, 4 bases remained unmatched. CDR1 is MGHDK, CDR2 SYGVNS, per germline.

CDR3 coding DNA: TGTGCCAGCAGTCCCAAACAGGGAAGGGAGCAGTTCTTC. This encodes CASSPKQGREQFF. This chain joins TRBV27 and TRBJ2-1, with D possibly TRBD1 on 6 matching bases. V lost 5 bases to trimming and J lost 10 bases, with 15 bases between them. The CDR3 contains 13 residues. Germline V gene lookup returns CDR1 MNHEY and CDR2 SMNVEV (reference sequence).

The V and J genes are TRBV6-1 and TRBJ2-5; D call uncertain. The V end was cut by 2 bases, the J end by 4 bases, with 11 bases between. The CDR3 spans 14 residues. The germline CDR1 and CDR2 sequences are MNHNS and SASEGT. CDR3 amino acids: CASSEMRSSETQYF. DNA of the CDR3: TGTGCCAGCAGTGAAATGAGGTCTTCAGAGACCCAGTACTTC.

This clone was found once. The rearrangement joins TRBV3-1 (or the pseudogene TRBV3-2) to TRBJ1-2; tentatively, D is TRBD1 (5 bases). The CDR3 contains 13 residues. Between the trimmed V and J ends, which lost 3 bases and 8 bases, there was a span of 13 bases. Per the germline V gene, CDR1 is LGHDT and CDR2 is YNNKEL (reference sequence). CDR3 sequence (DNA): TGTGCCAGCAGCCATTCTCGCCAGGGAGGCTACACCTTC. Protein sequence: CASSHSRQGGYTF.